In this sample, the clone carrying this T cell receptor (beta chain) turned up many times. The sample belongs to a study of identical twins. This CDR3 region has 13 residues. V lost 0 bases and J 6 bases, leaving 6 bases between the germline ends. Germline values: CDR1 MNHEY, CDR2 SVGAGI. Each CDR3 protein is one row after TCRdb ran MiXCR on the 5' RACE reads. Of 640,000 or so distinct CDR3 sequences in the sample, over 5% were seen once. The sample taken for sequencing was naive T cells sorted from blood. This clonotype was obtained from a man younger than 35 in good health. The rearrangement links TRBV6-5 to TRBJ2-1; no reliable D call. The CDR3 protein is CASSYSRSNEQFF. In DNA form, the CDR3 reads TGTGCCAGCAGTTACTCTAGGAGCAATGAGCAGTTCTTC.